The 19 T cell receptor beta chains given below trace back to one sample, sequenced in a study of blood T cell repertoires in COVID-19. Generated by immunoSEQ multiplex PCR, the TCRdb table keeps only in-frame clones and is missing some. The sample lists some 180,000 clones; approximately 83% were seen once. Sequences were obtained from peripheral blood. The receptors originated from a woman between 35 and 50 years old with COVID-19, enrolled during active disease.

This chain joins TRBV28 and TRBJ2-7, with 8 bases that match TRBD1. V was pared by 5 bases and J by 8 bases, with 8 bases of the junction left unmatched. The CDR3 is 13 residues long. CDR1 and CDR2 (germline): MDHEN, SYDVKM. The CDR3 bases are TGTGCCAGCAGTCCGAGGGACAGGCAGAAGCAGTACTTC. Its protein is CASSPRDRQKQYF.

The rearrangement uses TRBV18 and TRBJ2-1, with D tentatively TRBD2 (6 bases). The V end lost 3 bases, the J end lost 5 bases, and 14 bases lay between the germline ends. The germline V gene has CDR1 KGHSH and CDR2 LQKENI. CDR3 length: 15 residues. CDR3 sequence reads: CASSPWQGLNNEQFF. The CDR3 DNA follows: TGTGCCAGCTCACCCTGGCAGGGACTCAACAATGAGCAGTTCTTC.

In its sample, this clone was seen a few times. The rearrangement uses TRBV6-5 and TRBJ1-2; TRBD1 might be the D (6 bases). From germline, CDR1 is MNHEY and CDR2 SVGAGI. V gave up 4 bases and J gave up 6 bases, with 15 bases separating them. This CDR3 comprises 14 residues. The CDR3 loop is CASSLGGGLDGYTF. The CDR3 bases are TGTGCCAGCAGTTTGGGCGGGGGGCTCGATGGCTACACCTTC.

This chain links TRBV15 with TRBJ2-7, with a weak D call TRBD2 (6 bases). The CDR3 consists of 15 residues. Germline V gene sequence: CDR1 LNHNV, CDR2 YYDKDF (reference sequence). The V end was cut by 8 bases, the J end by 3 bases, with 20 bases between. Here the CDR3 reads CATSHDRRGIYEQYF. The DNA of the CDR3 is TGTGCCACCTCACACGACCGGCGGGGCATCTACGAGCAGTACTTC. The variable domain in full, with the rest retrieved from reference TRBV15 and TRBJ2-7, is DAMVIQNPRYQVTQFGKPVTLSCSQTLNHNVMYWYQQKSSQAPKLLFHYYDKDFNNEADTPDNFQSRRPNTSFCFLDIRSPGLGDTAMYLCATSHDRRGIYEQYFGPGTRLTVT.

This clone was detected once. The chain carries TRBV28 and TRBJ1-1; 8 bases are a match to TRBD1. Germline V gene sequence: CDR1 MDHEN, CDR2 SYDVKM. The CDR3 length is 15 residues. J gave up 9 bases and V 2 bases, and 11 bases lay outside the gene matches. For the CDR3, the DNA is TGTGCCAGCAGTTTACCCCGGGACAGGACCTTGAAAGCTTTCTTT. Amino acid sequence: CASSLPRDRTLKAFF. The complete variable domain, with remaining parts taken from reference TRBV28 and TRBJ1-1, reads DVKVTQSSRYLVKRTGEKVFLECVQDMDHENMFWYRQDPGLGLRLIYFSYDVKMKEKGDIPEGYSVSREKKERFSLILESASTNQTSMYLCASSLPRDRTLKAFFGQGTRLTVV.

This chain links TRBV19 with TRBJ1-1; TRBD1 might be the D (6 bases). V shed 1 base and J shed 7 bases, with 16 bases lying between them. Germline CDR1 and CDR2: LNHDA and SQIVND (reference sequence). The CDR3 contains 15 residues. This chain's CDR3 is CASSIGVQGQSEAFF. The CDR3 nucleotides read TGTGCCAGTAGTATAGGTGTACAGGGCCAAAGTGAAGCTTTCTTT.

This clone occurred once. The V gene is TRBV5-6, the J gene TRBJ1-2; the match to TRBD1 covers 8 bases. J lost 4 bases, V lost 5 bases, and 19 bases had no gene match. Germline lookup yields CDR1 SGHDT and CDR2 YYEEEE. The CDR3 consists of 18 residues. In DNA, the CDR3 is TGTGCCAGCAGATCCATTCCGGGACAGGCGGGAGCTTTCTATGGCTACACCTTC. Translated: CASRSIPGQAGAFYGYTF.

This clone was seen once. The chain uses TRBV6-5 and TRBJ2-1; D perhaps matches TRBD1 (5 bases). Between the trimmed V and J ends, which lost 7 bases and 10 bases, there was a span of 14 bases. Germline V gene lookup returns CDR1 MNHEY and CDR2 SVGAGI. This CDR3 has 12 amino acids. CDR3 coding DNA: TGTGCCAGCACCAACAGGCCCAGGGAGCAGTTCTTC. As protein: CASTNRPREQFF.

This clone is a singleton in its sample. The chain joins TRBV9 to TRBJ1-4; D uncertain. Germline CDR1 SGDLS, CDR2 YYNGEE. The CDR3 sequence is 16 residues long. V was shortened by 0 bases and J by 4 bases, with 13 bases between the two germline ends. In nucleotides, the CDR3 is TGTGCCAGCAGCGTAGCTAACGGAGGCCATAATGAAAAACTGTTTTTT. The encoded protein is CASSVANGGHNEKLFF.

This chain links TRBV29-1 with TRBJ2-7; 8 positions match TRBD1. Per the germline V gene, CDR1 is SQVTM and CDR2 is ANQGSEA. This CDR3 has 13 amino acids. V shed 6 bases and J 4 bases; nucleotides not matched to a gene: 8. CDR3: CSVARDRRYEQYF. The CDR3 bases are TGCAGCGTCGCCCGGGACAGGAGGTACGAGCAGTACTTC.

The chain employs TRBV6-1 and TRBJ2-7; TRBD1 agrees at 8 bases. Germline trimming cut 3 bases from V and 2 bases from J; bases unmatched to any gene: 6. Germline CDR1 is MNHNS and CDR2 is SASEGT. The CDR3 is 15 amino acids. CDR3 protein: CASSERTGRAYEQYF. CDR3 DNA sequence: TGTGCCAGCAGTGAGCGGACAGGGAGAGCCTACGAGCAGTACTTC.

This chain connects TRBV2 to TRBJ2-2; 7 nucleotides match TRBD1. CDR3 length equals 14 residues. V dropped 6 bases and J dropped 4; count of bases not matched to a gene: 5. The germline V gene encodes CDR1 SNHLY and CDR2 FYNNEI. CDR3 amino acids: CASRGQGVTGELFF. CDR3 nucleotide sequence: TGTGCCAGCAGGGGTCAGGGGGTCACCGGGGAGCTGTTTTTT.

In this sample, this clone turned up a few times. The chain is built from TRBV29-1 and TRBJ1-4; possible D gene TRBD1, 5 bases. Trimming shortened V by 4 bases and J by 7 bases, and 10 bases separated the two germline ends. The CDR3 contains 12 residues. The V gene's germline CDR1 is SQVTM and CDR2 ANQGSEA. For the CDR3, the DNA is TGCAGCGTTGTGTGGGGCAGTGAAAAACTGTTTTTT. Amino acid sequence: CSVVWGSEKLFF.

CDR3: CASSLEAGDGYGYTF. CDR3 DNA sequence: TGTGCCAGCAGCTTGGAGGCAGGGGATGGCTATGGCTACACCTTC. The chain couples TRBV5-5 to TRBJ1-2, with TRBD1 as a possible D gene (6 bases). The germline V gene encodes CDR1 SGHKS and CDR2 YYEKEE (reference sequence). The CDR3 has 15 residues. V was pared by 0 bases and J by 4 bases, with 13 bases between.

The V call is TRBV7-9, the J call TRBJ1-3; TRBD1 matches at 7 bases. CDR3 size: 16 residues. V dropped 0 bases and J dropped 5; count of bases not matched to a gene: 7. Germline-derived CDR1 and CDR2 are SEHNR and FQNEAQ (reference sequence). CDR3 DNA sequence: TGTGCCAGCAGCTTAGCTTTACAGGGGATAAGAAACACCATATATTTT. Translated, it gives CASSLALQGIRNTIYF.

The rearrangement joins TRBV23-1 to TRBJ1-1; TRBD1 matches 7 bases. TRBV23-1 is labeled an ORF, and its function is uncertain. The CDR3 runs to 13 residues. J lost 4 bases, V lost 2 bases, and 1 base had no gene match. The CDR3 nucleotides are TGCGCCAGCAGTCAACGACAGGGCACTGAAGCTTTCTTT. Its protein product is CASSQRQGTEAFF.

The DNA for the CDR3 is TGTGCCAGCAGTCCGGGACTAGCGGGGGGGCCGGTCACCGGGGAGCTGTTTTTT. Translated, it gives CASSPGLAGGPVTGELFF. The genes are TRBV27 and TRBJ2-2, with 16 bases matching TRBD2. The CDR3 is 18 residues long. Germline V CDR1 and CDR2: MNHEY, SMNVEV (reference sequence). The trim removed 5 bases at V and 4 bases at J, leaving 7 bases unmatched.

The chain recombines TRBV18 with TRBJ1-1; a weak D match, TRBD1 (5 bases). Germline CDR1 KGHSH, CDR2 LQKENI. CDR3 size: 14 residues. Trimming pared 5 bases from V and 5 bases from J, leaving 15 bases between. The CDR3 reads CASSEGRGATEAFF. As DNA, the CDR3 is TGTGCCAGCTCAGAGGGGAGGGGAGCTACTGAAGCTTTCTTT. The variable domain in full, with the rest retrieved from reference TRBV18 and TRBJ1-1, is NAGVMQNPRHLVRRRGQEARLRCSPMKGHSHVYWYRQLPEEGLKFMVYLQKENIIDESGMPKERFSAEFPKEGPSILRIQQVVRGDSAAYFCASSEGRGATEAFFGQGTRLTVV.

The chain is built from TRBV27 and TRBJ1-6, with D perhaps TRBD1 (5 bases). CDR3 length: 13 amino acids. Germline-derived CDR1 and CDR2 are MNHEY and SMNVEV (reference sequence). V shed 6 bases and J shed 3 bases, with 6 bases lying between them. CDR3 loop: CASSGGYNSPLHF. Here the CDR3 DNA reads TGTGCCAGCAGCGGGGGCTATAATTCACCCCTCCACTTT.